This entry lists 23 T cell receptor beta chains sequenced from one sample in a study of beta chain features in type 1 diabetes. Sequenced material consisted of expressed TCRB transcripts (all of the isolated RNA was reverse transcribed). Only in-frame clones appear in the TCRdb table, and some are missing; sequencing was by immunoSEQ multiplex PCR. The table has a few hundred thousand clones, roughly 9.6% seen once. Sample: naive CD4+ T cells from blood. All receptors come from a woman between 25 and 40 years old in good health.

This clone was seen more than once but under ten times. The chain is built from TRBV7-9 and TRBJ2-7; 8 bases match TRBD1. Per germline, CDR1 SEHNR and CDR2 FQNEAQ (reference sequence). This CDR3 has 14 residues. V gave up 2 bases and J gave up 7 bases; unmatched junction bases: 7. The CDR3 loop reads CASSLFPGGWEQYF. CDR3 bases: TGTGCCAGCAGCTTATTTCCAGGGGGCTGGGAGCAGTACTTC.

The J gene is TRBJ2-1, the V gene TRBV14; 15 bases line up with TRBD2. Looked up from germline, CDR1 is SGHDN and CDR2 is FVKESK. V trimming: 0 bases; J trimming: 3 bases; junction bases outside the gene matches: 6. CDR3 length: 19 amino acids. The CDR3 loop is CASSQDQGLAGGLYNEQFF. The CDR3 bases are TGTGCCAGCAGCCAAGATCAGGGACTAGCGGGAGGACTCTACAATGAGCAGTTCTTC.

This clone was found a few times. V gene TRBV14 combines with J gene TRBJ1-2; D may be TRBD1 (6 bases). The CDR3 runs 14 residues. Germline values: CDR1 SGHDN, CDR2 FVKESK. V lost 3 bases to trimming and J lost 4 bases, with 12 bases between them. CDR3 sequence: CASSQGGRTYGYTF. The CDR3 bases are TGTGCCAGCAGCCAGGGGGGGCGCACCTATGGCTACACCTTC. The whole variable domain, filled in from reference TRBV14 and TRBJ1-2, reads EAGVTQFPSHSVIEKGQTVTLRCDPISGHDNLYWYRRVMGKEIKFLLHFVKESKQDESGMPNNRFLAERTGGTYSTLKVQPAELEDSGVYFCASSQGGRTYGYTFGSGTRLTVV.

In its sample, this clone was seen a few times. V is TRBV4-3 and J is TRBJ2-1; TRBD2 aligns across 14 bases. The CDR3 covers 20 residues. The germline gives CDR1 LGHNA, CDR2 YSLEER. V shed 1 base, J shed 1 base, and the junction held 9 bases outside the gene matches. The CDR3 DNA sequence: TGCGCCAGCAGCCAAGCCCCGGGACTAGCGGGAGAAGGGTCCTACAATGAGCAGTTCTTC. Its translation: CASSQAPGLAGEGSYNEQFF.

The J gene is TRBJ1-1, the V gene TRBV30; tentatively, D is TRBD1 (5 bases). The germline gives CDR1 GTSNPN, CDR2 SVGIG (reference sequence). V gave up 3 bases and J gave up 0 bases, with 14 bases separating them. The CDR3 contains 15 residues. CDR3 sequence (DNA): TGTGCCTGGAGGTCGTGGGGCAGTCTGAACACTGAAGCTTTCTTT. Residues: CAWRSWGSLNTEAFF.

This clone came up a few times. The chain is built from TRBV4-3 and TRBJ2-5; 12 positions agree with TRBD2. V dropped 3 bases and J dropped 5; count of bases not matched to a gene: 7. CDR1 and CDR2 from the germline V gene are LGHNA and YSLEER. There are 16 residues in the CDR3. CDR3 DNA sequence: TGCGCCAGCAGCCAGGTCGGACTAGCGGGAAAGGAGACCCAGTACTTC. As protein: CASSQVGLAGKETQYF.

The chain joins TRBV6-6 to TRBJ2-7, with 11 bases that match TRBD2. Trimming cost V 7 bases and J 6 bases; bases outside gene matches: 5. The CDR3 loop spans 13 amino acids. From germline, CDR1 is MNHNY and CDR2 SVGAGI (reference sequence). The CDR3: CASNKLAGGEQYF. The CDR3 nucleotides are TGTGCCAGCAATAAGCTAGCGGGAGGCGAGCAGTACTTC.

CDR3 DNA sequence: TGTGCCAGCTGCACGACTATGTACGAGCAGTACTTC. Translating it yields CASCTTMYEQYF. V usage is TRBV6-6 and J usage is TRBJ2-7, with D maybe TRBD2 (5 bases). Germline-derived CDR1 and CDR2 are MNHNY and SVGAGI (reference sequence). CDR3 length: 12 amino acids. Trimming removed 8 bases at V and 4 bases at J, with 12 bases between.

Worth noting for this clone: The sample has other DNA sequences that encode this CDR3 too. This rearrangement joins TRBV29-1 to TRBJ2-5; 9 bases line up with TRBD1. Germline V gene lookup returns CDR1 SQVTM and CDR2 ANQGSEA. The V and J ends lost 8 bases and 4 bases, in that order; junction bases with no gene match: 5. CDR3 length: 12 residues. The DNA of the CDR3 is TGCAGCCTGGGACAGGGTGGAGAGACCCAGTACTTC. Amino acid sequence: CSLGQGGETQYF. Full variable domain (remainder filled in from reference TRBV29-1 and TRBJ2-5): SAVISQKPSRDICQRGTSLTIQCQVDSQVTMMFWYRQQPGQSLTLIATANQGSEATYESGFVIDKFPISRPNLTFSTLTVSNMSPEDSSIYLCSLGQGGETQYFGPGTRLLVL.

DNA for the CDR3: TGTGCCTCGGCGGGCACAGATACGCAGTATTTT. This translates into CASAGTDTQYF. The J gene is TRBJ2-3, the V gene TRBV10-3; D remains ambiguous. This CDR3 spans 11 amino acids. Germline CDR1 ENHRY, CDR2 SYGVKD. The V gene lost 11 bases and the J gene lost 1 base, with 7 bases spanning the gap.

The rearrangement joins TRBV12-5 to TRBJ2-2; no firm D call. The CDR3 covers 12 residues. V was trimmed by 2 bases and J by 8 bases, leaving 6 bases between them. The germline V gene has CDR1 LGHNT and CDR2 FRNRAP. The CDR3 reads CASGLPGGELFF. The CDR3 DNA sequence: TGTGCTAGTGGTTTGCCCGGGGGGGAGCTGTTTTTT.

This clone has a handful of counts. The rearrangement uses TRBV29-1 and TRBJ2-5; D is perhaps TRBD2 (6 bases). The CDR3 sequence is 13 residues long. Germline V gene lookup returns CDR1 SQVTM and CDR2 ANQGSEA. Trimming removed 8 bases from V and 2 bases from J, with 15 bases in between. CDR3 loop: CSLIGGAQETQYF. Written as DNA, the CDR3 is TGCAGCCTCATCGGGGGAGCGCAAGAGACCCAGTACTTC.

The chain recombines TRBV28 with TRBJ1-2; 7 nucleotides line up with TRBD1. Germline CDR1 is MDHEN and CDR2 is SYDVKM. V dropped 8 bases and J dropped 5; count of bases not matched to a gene: 11. This CDR3 comprises 14 residues. The CDR3 coding sequence is TGTGCCAGCTCTCTTGAGGGGGCGCCTTATGGCTACACCTTC. Its protein product is CASSLEGAPYGYTF.

This clone was observed a handful of times. The chain is built from TRBV28 and TRBJ2-1, with 14 bases fitting TRBD2. CDR1 and CDR2 (germline): MDHEN, SYDVKM. The CDR3 contains 15 residues. V lost 5 bases and J lost 8; bases outside the gene matches: 5. In DNA, the CDR3 is TGTGCCAGCAGTCCCGGGACTAGCGGGAGCCATGAGCAGTTCTTC. Protein sequence: CASSPGTSGSHEQFF.

The J gene is TRBJ2-1, the V gene TRBV28, with D perhaps TRBD1 (5 bases). V lost 5 bases to trimming and J lost 8 bases, with 10 bases between them. The CDR3 consists of 12 residues. Germline CDR1 is MDHEN and CDR2 is SYDVKM. CDR3 bases: TGTGCCAGCAGTCCCAGGGCGCATGAGCAGTTCTTC. It yields the protein CASSPRAHEQFF.

This clone was found a few times. This chain joins TRBV25-1 and TRBJ1-4; D may be TRBD1 (5 bases). V was trimmed by 3 bases and J by 8 bases, leaving 19 bases between them. The germline CDR1 and CDR2 sequences are MGHDK and SYGVNS. The CDR3 has 16 residues. The CDR3 DNA follows: TGTGCCAGCAGTGAGTTTTTAGGACGTCGGGGGGAAAAACTGTTTTTT. This translates into CASSEFLGRRGEKLFF.

The rearrangement uses TRBV4-2 and TRBJ2-6; 9 bases are shared with TRBD2. CDR1 LGHNA and CDR2 YNFKEQ come from the germline V gene. The length of the CDR3 is 15 residues. Unmatched junction bases numbered 9, after V lost 3 bases and J lost 12 bases. CDR3 sequence reads: CASSQRGSGGPVLTF. For the CDR3, the DNA is TGTGCCAGCAGCCAGCGTGGTAGCGGGGGTCCCGTCCTGACTTTC.

The J gene is TRBJ1-5, the V gene TRBV28; no clear D. Trimming pared 7 bases from V and 1 base from J, leaving 11 bases between. The CDR3 contains 14 residues. CDR1 and CDR2 (germline): MDHEN, SYDVKM. CDR3 nucleotides: TGTGCCAGCATGGGAGGGTCAAGCAATCAGCCCCAGCATTTT. Translation: CASMGGSSNQPQHF.

This CDR3 is CASSPRGTGDTEAFF. CDR3 nucleotides: TGTGCCAGCAGCCCGCGCGGGACAGGGGACACTGAAGCTTTCTTT. This chain links TRBV4-2 with TRBJ1-1; 10 bases line up with TRBD1. V trimming: 4 bases; J trimming: 3 bases; junction bases outside the gene matches: 5. This CDR3 region has 15 residues. The V gene's germline CDR1 is LGHNA and CDR2 YNFKEQ.

This sequence joins TRBV18 and TRBJ2-7; TRBD2 matches 11 bases. There are 16 residues in the CDR3. CDR1 and CDR2 from the germline V gene are KGHSH and LQKENI. V dropped 0 bases and J dropped 6; count of bases not matched to a gene: 7. The CDR3 DNA is TGTGCCAGCTCACCACCTGGCCTAGCGGGAGGTGGCGAGCAGTACTTC. Protein product: CASSPPGLAGGGEQYF.

The J gene is TRBJ2-6, the V gene TRBV30; 7 nucleotides match TRBD2. This CDR3 comprises 15 residues. Germline V CDR1 and CDR2: GTSNPN, SVGIG (reference sequence). V lost 3 bases, J lost 4 bases, and 6 bases stayed unmatched. In nucleotides, the CDR3 is TGTGCCTGGAGCAGCGGGACTGGCGGGGCCAACGTCCTGACTTTC. Protein: CAWSSGTGGANVLTF.

This chain joins TRBV5-4 and TRBJ1-3, with D maybe TRBD1 (5 bases). The length of the CDR3 is 15 residues. The V end lost 0 bases, the J end lost 2 bases, and 9 bases lay between the germline ends. The germline gives CDR1 SGHNT, CDR2 YYREEE (reference sequence). For the CDR3, the DNA is TGTGCCAGCAGCTTGGTCCCAGGGACTGGAAACACCATATATTTT. It yields the protein CASSLVPGTGNTIYF. Full variable domain (missing parts from reference TRBV5-4 and TRBJ1-3): ETGVTQSPTHLIKTRGQQVTLRCSSQSGHNTVSWYQQALGQGPQFIFQYYREEENGRGNFPPRFSGLQFPNYSSELNVNALELDDSALYLCASSLVPGTGNTIYFGEGSWLTVV.

The chain is built from TRBV14 and TRBJ2-7, with 9 bases fitting TRBD1. Germline assignment: CDR1 SGHDN and CDR2 FVKESK. Unmatched junction bases numbered 6, after V lost 4 bases and J lost 5 bases. This CDR3 has 14 residues. Here the CDR3 reads CASSLRDRVDEQYF. The DNA of the CDR3 is TGTGCCAGCAGCCTACGGGACAGGGTAGACGAGCAGTACTTC. Using reference TRBV14 and TRBJ2-7 for the parts outside the CDR3, the full variable domain is EAGVTQFPSHSVIEKGQTVTLRCDPISGHDNLYWYRRVMGKEIKFLLHFVKESKQDESGMPNNRFLAERTGGTYSTLKVQPAELEDSGVYFCASSLRDRVDEQYFGPGTRLTVT.